This TCR beta chain was sequenced in a study of cytomegalovirus exposure and HLA in healthy donors. PCR involved 60 Vbeta and 13 Jbeta primers. Generated by immunoSEQ multiplex PCR, the TCRdb table keeps only in-frame clones and is missing some. The sample's table shows 100,000 or so clones. The CDR3 covers 13 residues. Germline V gene data show CDR1 as SEHNR and CDR2 as FQNEAQ (reference sequence). V shed 10 bases, J shed 0 bases, and the junction held 6 bases outside the gene matches. In regard to this clone: As yet, its antigen is unknown.

Broader study findings: Despite most TCR sequences being rare, some public TCRs occurred in many donors.

This sequence was found in a man aged 50-60 years in good health and CMV-seronegative. The genes are TRBV7-9 and TRBJ2-7, with 7 bases fitting TRBD2. Material: PBMCs. CDR3 region: CATTKRDSYEQYF. The CDR3 DNA sequence: TGTGCCACAACAAAGCGGGACTCCTACGAGCAGTACTTC. The variable domain in full, completed from reference TRBV7-9 and TRBJ2-7, reads DTGVSQNPRHKITKRGQNVTFRCDPISEHNRLYWYRQTLGQGPEFLTYFQNEAQLEKSRLLSDRFSAERPKGSFSTLEIQRTEQGDSAMYLCATTKRDSYEQYFGPGTRLTVT.